The source of this TCR beta chain is a study of cytomegalovirus exposure and HLA in healthy donors. The V gene's germline CDR1 is SGHTA and CDR2 FQGTGA. The V and J ends lost 0 bases and 4 bases respectively, with 12 bases between them. This CDR3 has 15 amino acids. For this clone: Its matching antigen is unknown.

PCR primers comprised 60 Vbeta and 13 Jbeta primers. TCRdb keeps only in-frame clones here, not all; method: immunoSEQ multiplex PCR. This sample carries 150,000 to 200,000 clones, over 80% of them seen once, and the ten largest clones take roughly 1.9%. Study results and limitations: Sequencing depth roughly uniform across donors was assumed in presence/absence analyses.

The sequenced material came from PBMCs. The TCR comes from a human donor in good health. The chain links TRBV7-3 to TRBJ2-5, with D perhaps matching TRBD1 (5 bases). The CDR3: CASSLTQGTPETQYF. In DNA, the CDR3 is TGTGCCAGCAGCTTAACGCAGGGAACCCCAGAGACCCAGTACTTC.